The 3 T cell receptor beta chains given below trace back to one sample, sequenced in a study of radiotherapy plus CTLA-4 blockade in lung cancer. Clones were sequenced by immunoSEQ multiplex PCR, and TCRdb holds only the in-frame ones, with some missing. The table includes roughly 50,000 clones, approximately 76% detected once. This specimen consisted of peripheral blood, obtained from a patient treated with radiotherapy plus ipilimumab. The receptors stem from a human donor with non-small cell lung cancer who had stable disease on radiotherapy plus ipilimumab.

In this sample, this clone turned up once. The rearrangement joins TRBV5-4 to TRBJ2-5; D possibly corresponds to TRBD1 (6 bases). Germline CDR1 is SGHNT and CDR2 is YYREEE (reference sequence). The germline V and J ends were trimmed by 3 bases and 4 bases, with 19 bases remaining between them. This CDR3 contains 16 residues. CDR3 nucleotides: TGTGCCAGCAGCTCCGCAGGGGTGAGGGCGACAGAGACCCAGTACTTC. This codes for CASSSAGVRATETQYF.

The J gene is TRBJ1-2, the V gene TRBV6-5; D is possibly TRBD1 (6 bases). Trimming took 2 bases from V and 1 from J, leaving 11 bases between them. Per germline, CDR1 MNHEY and CDR2 SVGAGI. This CDR3 region has 15 residues. CDR3 loop: CASSYAPQGNYGYTF. As DNA, the CDR3 is TGTGCCAGCAGTTACGCCCCACAGGGTAACTATGGCTACACCTTC.

The chain couples TRBV28 to TRBJ1-6, with D possibly TRBD1 on 5 matching bases. The CDR3 is made up of 13 amino acids. The germline V and J ends were trimmed by 10 bases and 5 bases, with 12 bases remaining between them. The V gene's germline CDR1 is MDHEN and CDR2 SYDVKM. The CDR3 region has the DNA TGTGCCATCCCGGGACCCCATAATTCACCCCTCCACTTT. Its translation: CAIPGPHNSPLHF.